The next 18 T cell receptor beta chains were all read from a single sample in a study of T-cell reconstitution after alpha-beta-depleted transplantation in children. The library targeted TCRbeta and was prepared with unique molecular identifiers. TCRdb used MiXCR to reprocess the PCR reads, holding one entry per CDR3 protein. This table has 95,000 to 120,000 distinct CDR3 sequences, around 6.4% appearing once. Sequencing used PBMCs, mostly from graft donor cells, obtained 360 days after TCRalphabeta/CD19-depleted stem cell transplant. The receptors were gathered from a male patient aged 2 to 9 who had a stem cell transplant for acute lymphoblastic leukemia, so the T cells may come from the graft donor.

This clonotype was counted at least ten times. The V call is TRBV5-1, the J call TRBJ1-2; D is uncertain. Between the trimmed V and J ends, which lost 4 bases and 4 bases, there was a span of 11 bases. The CDR3 extends over 13 amino acids. CDR1 and CDR2 (germline): SGHRS, YFSETQ. CDR3 sequence reads: CASSPPDGYGYTF. DNA for the CDR3: TGCGCCAGCAGCCCGCCGGACGGCTATGGCTACACCTTC.

This clonotype was detected many times. The chain links TRBV11-2 to TRBJ2-1; D tentatively fits TRBD1 or TRBD2 (6 bases each). Trimming cost V 4 bases and J 8 bases, with 15 bases left between them. Per the germline V gene, CDR1 is SGHAT and CDR2 is FQNNGV. This CDR3 has 14 residues. CDR3 protein: CASSWGARSDEQFF. The CDR3 DNA reads as TGTGCCAGCAGCTGGGGGGCCAGGTCCGATGAGCAGTTCTTC.

V is TRBV23-1 and J is TRBJ2-7; 7 bases align to TRBD1. Being an ORF, TRBV23-1 has a function that is uncertain. With 6 bases clipped from V and 0 bases from J, the junction kept 2 bases outside the gene matches. There are 13 residues in the CDR3. The CDR3 nucleotides read TGCGCCAGCAGGGCAGGGGGCTCCTACGAGCAGTACTTC. Its translation: CASRAGGSYEQYF.

The chain employs TRBV11-2 and TRBJ1-1, with 7 nucleotides matching TRBD1. From germline, CDR1 is SGHAT and CDR2 FQNNGV. With V trimmed by 5 bases and J by 5 bases, 5 bases remained unmatched. This CDR3 contains 13 residues. CDR3 DNA: TGTGCCAGCAGCCTCAACAGGGGAACTGAAGCTTTCTTT. This gives the protein CASSLNRGTEAFF.

There are many counts of this clonotype. The chain employs TRBV4-3 and TRBJ2-1, with TRBD2 matching 7 bases. The V segment lost 0 bases and the J segment 5 bases; nucleotides outside the gene matches: 7. From germline, CDR1 is LGHNA and CDR2 YSLEER. This CDR3 spans 16 amino acids. CDR3 DNA: TGCGCCAGCAGCCAAGATGGCGCGGGAGTGGACAATGAGCAGTTCTTC. Amino acids: CASSQDGAGVDNEQFF.

The chain is built from TRBV2 and TRBJ1-1, with 8 positions matching TRBD1. V trimming: 4 bases; J trimming: 11 bases; junction bases outside the gene matches: 3. The CDR3 sequence is 11 residues long. Germline CDR1 reads SNHLY; CDR2 reads FYNNEI. The CDR3 DNA is TGTGCCAGCAGTGGACAGGGGTATGCTTTCTTT. Protein sequence: CASSGQGYAFF.

This chain joins TRBV6-2 or TRBV6-3 and TRBJ2-5, with D uncertain. Per germline, CDR1 MNHEY and CDR2 SVGEGT. The CDR3 is 17 amino acids. V dropped 5 bases and J dropped 7 bases, with 26 bases sitting between them. The CDR3 is CASSSNPDRYTRWTQYF. In DNA, the CDR3 is TGTGCCAGCAGTAGTAACCCTGACCGATACACAAGATGGACCCAGTACTTC.

The chain has TRBV24-1 and TRBJ1-5; the D gene is possibly TRBD1 (5 bases). V was trimmed by 7 bases and J by 1 base, leaving 10 bases between them. The CDR3 sequence is 14 residues long. CDR1 is KGHDR, CDR2 SFDVKD, per germline. This chain's CDR3 is CATRPRDSNQPQHF. The DNA of the CDR3 is TGTGCCACCAGACCCCGGGACAGCAATCAGCCCCAGCATTTT.

This clonotype was seen many times. This sequence joins TRBV6-2 or TRBV6-3 and TRBJ1-1, with D uncertain. Germline V lookup: CDR1 MNHEY, CDR2 SVGEGT. V was pared by 2 bases and J by 1 base, with 8 bases between. The CDR3 totals 14 residues. CDR3 sequence: CASSYTRQNTEAFF. The DNA for the CDR3 is TGTGCCAGCAGTTACACCCGACAGAACACTGAAGCTTTCTTT.

This clonotype appeared a few times. This chain joins TRBV7-8 and TRBJ2-5, with TRBD2 matching 11 bases. J gave up 5 bases and V 4 bases, and 6 bases lay outside the gene matches. The V gene's germline CDR1 is SGHVS and CDR2 FQNEAQ. The length of the CDR3 is 15 residues. The CDR3 here is CASSSLAGGGETQYF. The DNA of the CDR3 is TGTGCCAGCAGCTCCCTAGCGGGGGGTGGGGAGACCCAGTACTTC.

The chain employs TRBV7-9 and TRBJ2-7; D may be TRBD1 (5 bases). The CDR3 consists of 14 residues. Trimming removed 1 base at V and 2 bases at J, with 9 bases between. The germline gives CDR1 SEHNR, CDR2 FQNEAQ (reference sequence). This chain's CDR3 is CASSLGAGPYEQYF. CDR3 sequence (DNA): TGTGCCAGCAGCTTAGGCGCAGGGCCCTACGAGCAGTACTTC. Looking up the rest from reference TRBV7-9 and TRBJ2-7 gives the full variable domain: DTGVSQNPRHKITKRGQNVTFRCDPISEHNRLYWYRQTLGQGPEFLTYFQNEAQLEKSRLLSDRFSAERPKGSFSTLEIQRTEQGDSAMYLCASSLGAGPYEQYFGPGTRLTVT.

In this sample, this clonotype turned up a few times. This chain links TRBV5-8 with TRBJ2-7; 7 positions agree with TRBD1. The V gene's germline CDR1 is SGHTS and CDR2 YDEGEE. The CDR3 is 13 amino acids. With 2 bases clipped from V and 7 bases from J, the junction kept 6 bases outside the gene matches. The CDR3 DNA follows: TGTGCCAGCAGCTTTGGACAGGCATCAGAGCAGTACTTC. This encodes CASSFGQASEQYF.

This clonotype was detected a few times. The gene calls are TRBV5-1 and TRBJ2-7; D may be TRBD1 or TRBD2 (5 bases each). The germline V and J ends were trimmed by 2 bases and 3 bases, with 15 bases remaining between them. Per the germline V gene, CDR1 is SGHRS and CDR2 is YFSETQ. This CDR3 spans 15 amino acids. The CDR3 nucleotides are TGCGCCAGCAGCTTCCGGGACGGAGATTACTACGAGCAGTACTTC. This translates into CASSFRDGDYYEQYF. The full variable domain, with the rest looked up from reference TRBV5-1 and TRBJ2-7, is KAGVTQTPRYLIKTRGQQVTLSCSPISGHRSVSWYQQTPGQGLQFLFEYFSETQRNKGNFPGRFSGRQFSNSRSEMNVSTLELGDSALYLCASSFRDGDYYEQYFGPGTRLTVT.

Many counts were recorded for this clonotype. The chain couples TRBV28 to TRBJ2-5; D gene ambiguous. The CDR3 spans 13 residues. From germline, CDR1 is MDHEN and CDR2 SYDVKM. V was cut by 2 bases and J by 5 bases, with 9 bases left in between. CDR3 DNA: TGTGCCAGCAGTTTAGTCACTGAGGAGACCCAGTACTTC. Its protein is CASSLVTEETQYF.

This clonotype was seen at least ten times. V usage is TRBV6-2 or TRBV6-3 and J usage is TRBJ2-5; TRBD2 might be the D (6 bases). The CDR3 contains 15 residues. Germline V gene lookup returns CDR1 MNHEY and CDR2 SVGEGT. V was clipped by 3 bases and J by 3 bases, with 14 bases between them. The CDR3 loop is CASSYTRRGEETQYF. The CDR3 bases are TGTGCCAGCAGTTATACTAGGAGGGGAGAAGAGACCCAGTACTTC.

The chain is built from TRBV14 and TRBJ2-7; D gene uncertain. In germline, CDR1 is SGHDN, CDR2 FVKESK. The V end was cut by 1 base, the J end by 4 bases, with 14 bases between. CDR3 length equals 15 residues. The CDR3 protein is CASSQASTPDYEQYF. The CDR3 DNA follows: TGTGCCAGCAGCCAAGCCTCTACCCCGGATTACGAGCAGTACTTC.

A few counts support this clonotype. This chain connects TRBV2 to TRBJ1-2; the D is unclear. The V gene's germline CDR1 is SNHLY and CDR2 FYNNEI. CDR3 length: 11 residues. Deletions cut 7 bases from V and 4 bases from J, with 7 bases between. CDR3 in DNA: TGTGCCAGCATTCAGACCTATGGCTACACCTTC. Protein: CASIQTYGYTF.

This clonotype has a count of ten or more. The chain recombines TRBV6-1 with TRBJ2-1; the D is unclear. Trimming took off 7 bases at V and 6 bases at J, with 7 bases between the two ends. In germline, CDR1 is MNHNS, CDR2 SASEGT. The CDR3 is 11 residues long. The CDR3 sequence: CASIEFNEQFF. As DNA, the CDR3 is TGTGCCAGCATAGAGTTCAATGAGCAGTTCTTC.